This section outlines one T cell receptor (beta chain) sequence together with its context. What it binds is unknown. The data stem from a study of CD8+CD57+ T cells in acquired aplastic anemia. Unmatched junction bases numbered 6, after V lost 5 bases and J lost 4 bases. From germline, CDR1 is SGHTA and CDR2 FQGNSA. The CDR3 runs to 15 residues. General study results and limits: Between the patient and control groups, CD8+ Simpson's diversity did not differ significantly.

Investigators profiled TCR beta VDJ and CDR3 from genomic DNA template. TCRdb re-called the reads with MiXCR, one entry per CDR3 protein. Seen here are 100,000 to 150,000 distinct CDR3 sequences, roughly two fifths observed once, and the top ten hold around 8.4%. The chain is built from TRBV7-2 and TRBJ1-3, with 9 bases identical to TRBD1. The TCR was taken from a human donor in good health, serving as a control. Sequencing used sorted CD4+, CD8+, or CD8+CD57+ T cells (not recorded which) from PBMCs. The chain's CDR3 is CASSNNRGPGNTIYF. The CDR3 nucleotides read TGTGCCAGCAGCAACAACAGGGGGCCGGGAAACACCATATATTTT.